This TCR beta chain was documented in a study of PD-1 blockade in classical Hodgkin lymphoma. The study's findings and limits: Complete responders showed a baseline diversity that resembled the diversity of newly diagnosed patients. Healthy donors were reported to have higher baseline TCR diversity than newly diagnosed patients. Researchers reported that CD4+ TCR diversity, though not CD8+, rose significantly by C4D1.

Repertoires were generated with immunoSEQ multiplex PCR, while TCRdb's copy carries only in-frame clones and drops some. The repertoire holds around 21,000 clones, with around three quarters as singletons. Time point: cycle 4 day 1 (C4D1), after 5 to 7 weeks of nivolumab. Every single patient, without exception, relapsed after autologous stem cell transplantation, and brentuximab vedotin exposure varied. This clone was seen only a few times. Its specificity is not known. Looked up from germline, CDR1 is ENHRY and CDR2 is SYGVKD. V was pared by 2 bases and J by 3 bases, with 14 bases between. This CDR3 contains 15 residues.

J is TRBJ2-7 and V is TRBV10-3; D may match TRBD1 or TRBD2 (6 bases each). The sequence derives from a human donor with classical Hodgkin lymphoma. Sequenced material: peripheral blood mononuclear cells (PBMCs), taken before the fourth cycle of nivolumab. Here the CDR3 reads CAISERGAGVYEQYF. In DNA form, the CDR3 reads TGTGCCATCAGTGAGCGCGGGGCAGGGGTCTACGAGCAGTACTTC.